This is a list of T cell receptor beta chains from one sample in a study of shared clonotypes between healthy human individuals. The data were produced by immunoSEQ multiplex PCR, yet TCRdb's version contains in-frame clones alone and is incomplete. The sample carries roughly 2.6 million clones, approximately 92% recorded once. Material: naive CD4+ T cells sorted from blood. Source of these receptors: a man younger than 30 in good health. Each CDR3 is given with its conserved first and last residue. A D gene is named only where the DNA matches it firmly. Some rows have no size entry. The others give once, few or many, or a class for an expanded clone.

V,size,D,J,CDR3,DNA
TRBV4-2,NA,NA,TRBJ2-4,CASRAYFGSIQYF,TGTGCCAGCAGAGCCTATTTTGGGAGCATTCAGTACTTC
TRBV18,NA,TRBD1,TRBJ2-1,CASSPPGQASNEQFF,TGTGCCAGCTCACCGCCGGGACAGGCATCGAATGAGCAGTTCTTC
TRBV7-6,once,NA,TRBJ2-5,CASSTQGGRQETQYF,TGTGCCAGCAGCACCCAAGGGGGGCGTCAAGAGACCCAGTACTTC
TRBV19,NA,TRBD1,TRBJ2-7,CASSMMGQRFPYEQYF,TGTGCCAGTAGTATGATGGGACAGAGGTTTCCTTACGAGCAGTACTTC
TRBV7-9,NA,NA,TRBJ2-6,CASSLGSDEGSGANVLTF,TGTGCCAGCAGCTTAGGATCTGACGAGGGCTCTGGGGCCAACGTCCTGACTTTC
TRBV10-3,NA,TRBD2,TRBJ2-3,CAIRGAGGTDTQYF,TGTGCCATCAGAGGAGCGGGGGGCACAGATACGCAGTATTTT
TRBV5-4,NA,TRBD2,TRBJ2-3,CASSLSGGAWADTQYF,TGTGCCAGCAGCCTTAGCGGGGGGGCCTGGGCAGATACGCAGTATTTT
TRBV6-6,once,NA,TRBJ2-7,CASSYSMGVAPYEQYF,TGTGCCAGCAGTTACTCCATGGGGGTCGCTCCCTACGAGCAGTACTTC
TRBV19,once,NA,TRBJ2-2,CASRQIGGSGHTGELFF,TGTGCCAGTAGACAGATTGGGGGTTCCGGACATACCGGGGAGCTGTTTTTT
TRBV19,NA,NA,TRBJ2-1,CASSIVGPGQASYNEQFF,TGTGCCAGTAGTATAGTAGGCCCAGGACAAGCCTCCTACAATGAGCAGTTCTTC
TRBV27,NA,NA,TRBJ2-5,CASSLSLATYLTQYF,TGTGCCAGCAGTTTATCCCTGGCCACGTATCTGACCCAGTACTTC
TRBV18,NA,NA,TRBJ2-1,CASSRDRQYNEQFF,TGTGCCAGCTCGCGGGACAGACAATACAATGAGCAGTTCTTC
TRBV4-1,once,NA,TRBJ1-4,CASSRQVNEKLFF,TGCGCCAGCAGCCGACAGGTGAATGAAAAACTGTTTTTT
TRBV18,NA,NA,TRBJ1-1,CASSPNGGQMNTEAFF,TGTGCCAGCTCACCAAACGGCGGCCAAATGAACACTGAAGCTTTCTTT
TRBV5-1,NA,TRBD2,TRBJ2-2,CASSLEVAGGSVGELFF,TGCGCCAGCAGCTTGGAAGTAGCGGGAGGGTCGGTCGGGGAGCTGTTTTTT
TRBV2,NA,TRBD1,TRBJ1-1,CASSQTGKNTEAFF,TGTGCCAGCAGCCAGACAGGGAAGAACACTGAAGCTTTCTTT
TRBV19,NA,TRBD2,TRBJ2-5,CASRGGLAQETQYF,TGTGCCAGTAGGGGAGGACTAGCGCAAGAGACCCAGTACTTC
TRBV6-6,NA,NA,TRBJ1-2,CASSYPEGYGYTF,TGTGCCAGCAGTTACCCAGAAGGCTATGGCTACACCTTC
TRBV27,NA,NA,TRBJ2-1,CASSLPSGTRPYNEQFF,TGTGCCAGCAGTCTACCCTCCGGTACGAGGCCCTACAATGAGCAGTTCTTC
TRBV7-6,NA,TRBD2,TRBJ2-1,CASSAGTSGASYNEQFF,TGTGCCAGCAGCGCCGGGACTAGCGGAGCCTCCTACAATGAGCAGTTCTTC
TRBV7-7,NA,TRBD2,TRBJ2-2,CASGSLENTGELFF,TGTGCTAGCGGGTCTCTAGAAAACACCGGGGAGCTGTTTTTT
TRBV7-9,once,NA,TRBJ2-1,CASSLAGVRANEQFF,TGTGCCAGCAGCTTAGCGGGAGTAAGGGCCAATGAGCAGTTCTTC
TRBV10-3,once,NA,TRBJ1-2,CAISESAGYYGYTF,TGTGCCATCAGTGAGTCGGCGGGTTACTATGGCTACACCTTC
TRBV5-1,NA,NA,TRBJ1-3,CASSLGRWALDTIYF,TGCGCCAGCAGCTTGGGAAGATGGGCTTTAGACACCATATATTTT
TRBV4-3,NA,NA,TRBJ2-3,CASSQQGSPTDTQYF,TGCGCCAGCAGCCAGCAGGGGTCGCCCACAGATACGCAGTATTTT
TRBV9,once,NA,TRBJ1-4,CASSAEATGPNEKLFF,TGTGCCAGCAGCGCGGAGGCTACCGGGCCTAATGAAAAACTGTTTTTT
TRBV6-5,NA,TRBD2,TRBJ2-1,CASEVGGRGNNEQFF,TGTGCCAGCGAGGTCGGCGGGAGGGGGAACAATGAGCAGTTCTTC
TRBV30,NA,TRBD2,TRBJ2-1,CAWSVLAGASYNEQFF,TGTGCCTGGAGTGTCCTAGCGGGGGCCTCCTACAATGAGCAGTTCTTC
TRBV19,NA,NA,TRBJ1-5,CASSQGQHLSNQPQHF,TGTGCCAGTTCCCAGGGCCAGCATCTTAGCAATCAGCCCCAGCATTTT
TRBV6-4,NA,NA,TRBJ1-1,CASSGSGGEAFF,TGTGCCAGCAGTGGCTCCGGGGGAGAAGCTTTCTTT
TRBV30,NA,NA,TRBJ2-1,CAWSIRAGSYNEQFF,TGTGCCTGGAGCATACGGGCGGGCTCCTACAATGAGCAGTTCTTC
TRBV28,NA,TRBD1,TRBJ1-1,CASSAGDRSDPEAFF,TGTGCCAGCAGTGCTGGGGACAGGTCGGACCCTGAAGCTTTCTTT
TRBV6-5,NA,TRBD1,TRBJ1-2,CASSQGTGSYGYTF,TGTGCCAGCAGCCAAGGGACAGGGAGCTATGGCTACACCTTC
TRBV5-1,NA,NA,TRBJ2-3,CASSLEQSSTDTQYF,TGCGCCAGCAGCTTGGAACAGAGTAGCACAGATACGCAGTATTTT
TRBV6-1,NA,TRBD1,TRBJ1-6,CASIDRGTSPLHF,TGTGCCAGCATTGACAGGGGGACTTCACCCCTCCACTTT
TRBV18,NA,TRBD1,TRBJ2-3,CASSLGTGGTDTQYF,TGTGCCAGCTCACTGGGAACAGGGGGAACAGATACGCAGTATTTT
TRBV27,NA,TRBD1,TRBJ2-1,CASSSGSGGYEQFF,TGTGCCAGCAGCTCCGGTTCAGGGGGCTATGAGCAGTTCTTC
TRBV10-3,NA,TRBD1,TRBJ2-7,CATLLDRAGEQYF,TGTGCCACCCTGTTGGACAGGGCCGGTGAGCAGTACTTC
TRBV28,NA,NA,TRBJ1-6,CASSLRTGGNYSPLHF,TGTGCCAGCAGTTTGAGAACAGGCGGCAATTATTCACCCCTCCACTTT
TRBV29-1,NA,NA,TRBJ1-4,CSVEITAGEKLFF,TGCAGCGTTGAAATAACCGCGGGTGAAAAACTGTTTTTT
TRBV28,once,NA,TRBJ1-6,CASSLGRDNSPLHF,TGTGCCAGCAGTTTGGGCAGGGATAATTCACCCCTCCACTTT
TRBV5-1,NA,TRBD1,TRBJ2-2,CASSSQGAGTGELFF,TGCGCCAGCAGCTCACAGGGGGCGGGGACCGGGGAGCTGTTTTTT
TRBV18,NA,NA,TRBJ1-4,CASSLGATNEKLFF,TGTGCCAGCTCACTGGGGGCCACTAATGAAAAACTGTTTTTT
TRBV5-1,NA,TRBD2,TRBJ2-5,CASSRWSGRMGETQYF,TGCGCCAGCAGCCGCTGGAGCGGGAGAATGGGGGAGACCCAGTACTTC
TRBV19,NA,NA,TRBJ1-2,CASSIARGALGYGYTF,TGTGCCAGTAGTATAGCGCGGGGGGCGCTTGGCTATGGCTACACCTTC
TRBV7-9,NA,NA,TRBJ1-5,CASSLDEGQPQHF,TGTGCCAGCAGCTTAGATGAGGGACAGCCCCAGCATTTT
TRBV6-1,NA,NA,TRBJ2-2,CASSETGRRTGELFF,TGTGCCAGCAGTGAAACAGGGAGGCGCACCGGGGAGCTGTTTTTT
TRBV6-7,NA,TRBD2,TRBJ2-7,CASSYLTEERGTTYEQYF,TGTGCCAGCAGTTACCTAACCGAGGAGCGGGGGACCACCTACGAGCAGTACTTC
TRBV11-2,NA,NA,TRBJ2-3,CASSLGFTDTQYF,TGTGCCAGCAGCTTAGGGTTCACAGATACGCAGTATTTT
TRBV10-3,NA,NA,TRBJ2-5,CAISPGARETQYF,TGTGCCATCAGTCCCGGTGCCCGAGAGACCCAGTACTTC
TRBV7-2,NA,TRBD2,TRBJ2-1,CASSPWRESYNEQFF,TGTGCCAGCAGCCCCTGGCGGGAGTCCTACAATGAGCAGTTCTTC
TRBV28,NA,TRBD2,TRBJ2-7,CASRTGTSLYEQYF,TGTGCCAGCAGGACCGGGACTAGCCTCTACGAGCAGTACTTC
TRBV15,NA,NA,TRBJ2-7,CATSRDSLEQGVGEQYF,TGTGCCACCAGCAGAGATTCCCTTGAACAGGGAGTGGGGGAGCAGTACTTC
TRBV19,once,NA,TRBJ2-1,CATKGDLFLDEQFF,TGTGCCACCAAGGGGGATCTTTTCCTCGATGAGCAGTTCTTC
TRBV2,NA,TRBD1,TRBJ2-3,CASRTGTGAKFTDTQYF,TGTGCCAGCAGGACCGGGACAGGGGCGAAATTCACAGATACGCAGTATTTT
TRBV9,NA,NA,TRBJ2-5,CASSEGITYQETQYF,TGTGCCAGCAGCGAGGGTATTACGTACCAAGAGACCCAGTACTTC
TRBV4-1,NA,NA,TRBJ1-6,CASSQGRGNNSPLHF,TGCGCCAGCAGCCAAGGGAGAGGGAATAATTCACCCCTCCACTTT